These 7 T cell receptor beta chains were all obtained from the same sample, sequenced in a study of T cell responses to AZD1222 COVID-19 vaccine. Produced via immunoSEQ multiplex PCR; TCRdb's table is partial and in-frame only. The repertoire has 110,000 to 150,000 clones, about nine tenths of them found once; the top ten carry more than 3%. The source material was peripheral blood, sampled on day 0 of AZD1222 vaccination. Receptor source: an adult in good health.

The chain has TRBV6-5 and TRBJ1-2; 8 bases fit TRBD1. V lost 5 bases and J lost 7; bases outside the gene matches: 3. The CDR3 runs 12 residues. Per the germline V gene, CDR1 is MNHEY and CDR2 is SVGAGI. In nucleotides, the CDR3 is TGTGCCAGCAGTCCCGGGACAGGTGGCTACACCTTC. It specifies CASSPGTGGYTF.

This sequence joins TRBV5-1 and TRBJ2-1; possibly TRBD2 for D (7 bases). V dropped 6 bases and J dropped 5 bases, with 18 bases sitting between them. CDR1 is SGHRS, CDR2 YFSETQ, per germline. This CDR3 is 15 amino acids long. CDR3 bases: TGCGCCAGCACTCCGGGGGCGGGAGCGCACAATGAGCAGTTCTTC. This gives the protein CASTPGAGAHNEQFF.

The V and J genes are TRBV12-5 and TRBJ2-2; 10 nucleotides line up with TRBD1. The CDR3 is made up of 21 amino acids. Germline CDR1 and CDR2: LGHNT and FRNRAP. With 2 bases clipped from V and 3 bases from J, the junction kept 18 bases outside the gene matches. This chain's CDR3 is CASGLPKGGWGTGAYTGELFF. The CDR3 nucleotides read TGTGCTAGTGGTTTGCCGAAAGGAGGGTGGGGGACAGGGGCCTACACCGGGGAGCTGTTTTTT.

The rearrangement uses TRBV28 and TRBJ1-2; D might be TRBD1 (6 bases). Germline CDR1 reads MDHEN; CDR2 reads SYDVKM. The CDR3 consists of 13 residues. V dropped 1 base and J dropped 4 bases, with 7 bases sitting between them. DNA of the CDR3: TGTGCCAGCAGTTTATTAGGGGGCTATGGCTACACCTTC. Translating it yields CASSLLGGYGYTF.

The chain has TRBV19 and TRBJ2-5, with 13 nucleotides matching TRBD2. The CDR3 extends over 17 amino acids. Germline trimming cut 5 bases from V and 5 bases from J; bases unmatched to any gene: 11. Germline CDR1 is LNHDA and CDR2 is SQIVND (reference sequence). CDR3 bases: TGTGCCAGTAGTCCGGGGACTAGCGGGGCCGTGGGGGAGACCCAGTACTTC. Its protein product is CASSPGTSGAVGETQYF.

The rearrangement links TRBV27 to TRBJ2-2; D gene unclear. Germline loops: CDR1 MNHEY, CDR2 SMNVEV (reference sequence). Deletions cut 0 bases from V and 3 bases from J, with 2 bases between. The length of the CDR3 is 13 residues. The CDR3 DNA reads TGTGCCAGCAGTTTATCAGACACCGGGGAGCTGTTTTTT. It translates to CASSLSDTGELFF.

This chain joins TRBV7-2 and TRBJ2-7, with TRBD2 matching over 7 bases. Per the germline V gene, CDR1 is SGHTA and CDR2 is FQGNSA. V lost 1 base, J lost 2 bases, and 14 bases stayed unmatched. This CDR3 is built from 18 residues. The CDR3 protein is CASSLGPPGGAGAYEQYF. DNA of the CDR3: TGTGCCAGCAGCTTAGGCCCCCCGGGGGGAGCGGGTGCCTACGAGCAGTACTTC.